This TCR beta chain was recorded in a study of blood T cells in healthy people across ages. The CDR3 spans 14 residues. Germline V gives CDR1 SGHRS, CDR2 YFSETQ. V gave up 4 bases and J gave up 3 bases; unmatched junction bases: 6. Notes on the study in general: The long-lived group displayed more naive CD4+ cells, plus higher diversity, than the aged donors did. Measured against age, TCR beta diversity per million T cells decreased in a roughly linear manner.

This clonotype was picked up a small number of times. No antigen is known for it. Then a second PCR, running roughly 6 to 12 cycles, was carried out with a sample-barcoded 5' primer and a J-beta primer mix. TCRdb recomputed calls from the 5' RACE reads with MiXCR, one row per CDR3 protein. The sample carries roughly 1,500,000 distinct CDR3 sequences, roughly a third recorded once. This sequence was found in a woman in her twenties or thirties in good health. Sequenced material: blood. The rearrangement links TRBV5-1 to TRBJ1-1; TRBD1 aligns across 7 bases. DNA for the CDR3: TGCGCCAGCAGCCTCGACAGGGTGGACACTGAAGCTTTCTTT. Encoded protein: CASSLDRVDTEAFF.